These T cell receptor beta chains were read from a single sample in a study of control samples from healthy donors and cancer patients. Only in-frame clones appear in the TCRdb table, and some are missing; sequencing was by immunoSEQ multiplex PCR. The repertoire holds approximately 90,000 clones, about 85% seen once, with around 20% in the top ten. The sample consisted of blood. Source of these receptors: a man aged 25-45 years in good health. CDR3s include the opening cysteine and the closing phenylalanine or tryptophan. The order of the fields is D gene, CDR3 length, V gene, clone size, J gene, CDR3 DNA, CDR3 protein. A D gene is named only where the DNA matches it firmly. Some rows mark clone size as missing; the rest say once, few, many or name a class of expanded clone.

>.|14|TRBV27|.|TRBJ1-5
TGTGCCAGCAGTTTGAGTAGGGGAGGCCAGCCCCAGCATTTT
CASSLSRGGQPQHF
>TRBD1|16|TRBV10-2|.|TRBJ1-3
TGCGCCAGCGGCCAGACAGGGTACGGCTCCGGAAACACCATATATTTT
CASGQTGYGSGNTIYF
>TRBD1|15|TRBV6-1|few|TRBJ1-4
TGTGCCAGCAGTGACAGGGGGGAGAGGAATGAAAAACTGTTTTTT
CASSDRGERNEKLFF
>.|15|TRBV18|.|TRBJ1-4
TGTGCCAGCTCATTGAACAGGGACACTAATGAAAAACTGTTTTTT
CASSLNRDTNEKLFF
>.|16|TRBV18|once|TRBJ1-6
TGTGCCAGCTCCCTCAAAACCAGACGGGATGGTTCACCCCTCCACTTT
CASSLKTRRDGSPLHF
>.|18|TRBV19|once|TRBJ2-7
TGTGCCAGTAGTATAGAGGACCCCGGGGCAGGGGCGTTCTACGAGCAGTACTTC
CASSIEDPGAGAFYEQYF
>.|13|TRBV7-3|.|TRBJ1-2
TGTGCCAGCAGCTTAGCGGGGGGAGACGGCTACACCTTC
CASSLAGGDGYTF
>TRBD2|15|TRBV5-1|few|TRBJ2-2
TGCGCCAGCAGCCGTAGCGGGGGTGACACCGGGGAGCTGTTTTTT
CASSRSGGDTGELFF
>TRBD2|13|TRBV5-1|.|TRBJ2-7
TGCGCCAGCACCGTAGCGGGGGACTACGAGCAGTACTTC
CASTVAGDYEQYF
>TRBD1|12|TRBV30|.|TRBJ1-6
TGTGCCTGGGGCCGGGACAGGGGGCCCCTCCACTTT
CAWGRDRGPLHF
>.|13|TRBV9|.|TRBJ2-1
TGTGCCAGCAGCTTCCAAGAGATTTCCGAGCAGTTCTTC
CASSFQEISEQFF
>.|17|TRBV5-5|few|TRBJ1-3
TGTGCCAGCAGCTTGGGCCCTCGCGAGCGAGGGGGAAACACCATATATTTT
CASSLGPRERGGNTIYF
>TRBD1|14|TRBV27|.|TRBJ1-4
TGTGCCAGCAGTAGACAGGGAATATCTCAAAAACTGTTTTTT
CASSRQGISQKLFF
>.|11|TRBV28|.|TRBJ1-1
TGTGCCAGCAGTCCGGACCTGGAAGCTTTCTTT
CASSPDLEAFF
>.|12|TRBV6-5|.|TRBJ2-2
TGTGCCAGCAGTCGAACTACCGGGGAGCTGTTTTTT
CASSRTTGELFF
>TRBD1|14|TRBV5-5|few|TRBJ1-5
TGTGCCAGCAGCTTGGGACAGGGCGGTCAGCCCCAGCATTTT
CASSLGQGGQPQHF
>TRBD1|15|TRBV7-9|.|TRBJ2-5
TGTGCCAGCAGCCCCCTACAGGGGTCTCTAGAGACCCAGTACTTC
CASSPLQGSLETQYF
>TRBD1|14|TRBV5-1|.|TRBJ1-1
TGCGCCAGCAGCCCAGGGGGTAGTTACACTGAAGCTTTCTTT
CASSPGGSYTEAFF
>TRBD1|15|TRBV25-1|once|TRBJ1-2
TGTGCCAGCAGGCCGGGACAGTATCATAACTATGGCTACACCTTC
CASRPGQYHNYGYTF
>.|13|TRBV27|.|TRBJ2-7
TGTGCCAGCAGTTGGGGCAGTTCCTACGAGCAGTACTTC
CASSWGSSYEQYF
>.|13|TRBV6-5|.|TRBJ2-4
TGTGCCAGCAGCTCTACCAAGCAAAACATTCAGTACTTC
CASSSTKQNIQYF
>.|13|TRBV6-5|.|TRBJ2-7
TGTGCCAGCAGCCAGGACAGACTCTACGAGCAGTACTTC
CASSQDRLYEQYF
>TRBD1|13|TRBV19|.|TRBJ1-1
TGTGCCAGTAGTTACGACAGGGCCACTGAAGCTTTCTTT
CASSYDRATEAFF
>.|12|TRBV30|many|TRBJ1-2
TGTGCCTGGAGTGTCGAACAGGGCGCCTACACCTTC
CAWSVEQGAYTF
>TRBD1|15|TRBV27|.|TRBJ2-7
TGTGCCAGCAGTTTCCAACCGGGACAGAGCTACGAGCAGTACTTC
CASSFQPGQSYEQYF
>.|15|TRBV7-8|few|TRBJ2-7
TGTGCCAGCAGCTTAGGGGGGGCGCCAGGGGACGAGCAGTACTTC
CASSLGGAPGDEQYF
>TRBD1|18|TRBV25-1|.|TRBJ1-3
TGTGCCAACCAGACAGGGGCCCAGTCTTCCCCTTCTGGAAACACCATATATTTT
CANQTGAQSSPSGNTIYF
>TRBD2|15|TRBV5-1|.|TRBJ2-7
TGCGCCAGCAGCTCGGGACTAGCGGTATCCTACGAGCAGTACTTC
CASSSGLAVSYEQYF
>.|16|TRBV5-1|.|TRBJ1-1
TGCGCCAGCAGCCCGGAGACAGGTTATCTGAACACTGAAGCTTTCTTT
CASSPETGYLNTEAFF
>.|14|TRBV19|.|TRBJ2-2
TGTGCCAGTAGTATAGATCGAGGCACCGGGGAGCTGTTTTTT
CASSIDRGTGELFF
>.|13|TRBV18|.|TRBJ2-7
TGTGCCAGCTCACGAGGACAAAAGAACGAGCAGTACTTC
CASSRGQKNEQYF
>TRBD2|14|TRBV5-4|.|TRBJ2-4
TGTGCCAGCAGCCATAGCGGGGGGGCCAACATTCAGTACTTC
CASSHSGGANIQYF
>TRBD1|16|TRBV5-6|.|TRBJ2-3
TGTGCCAGCAGTCCCGGGACAGGGGGTTCCGCCGATACGCAGTATTTT
CASSPGTGGSADTQYF
>.|17|TRBV7-9|.|TRBJ2-2
TGTGCCAGCAGCCCACAGTCGGCAGAGGCGAACACCGGGGAGCTGTTTTTT
CASSPQSAEANTGELFF
>.|12|TRBV12-3/TRBV12-4|once|TRBJ1-2
TGTGCCAGCAGTTTAAAGTTCGGGGGCTACACCTTC
CASSLKFGGYTF
>.|14|TRBV27|.|TRBJ1-2
TGTGCCAGCAGTTTGAACCAGGGGAACTATGGCTACACCTTC
CASSLNQGNYGYTF
>.|14|TRBV27|.|TRBJ1-1
TGTGCCAGCAGTGAGTACAGGGAGAACACTGAAGCTTTCTTT
CASSEYRENTEAFF